Listed here are 27 T cell receptor beta chains from one sample, sequenced in a study of T cells in Graves' hyperthyroidism and ophthalmopathy. The CDR3 regions of TCR beta were amplified from RNA transcripts. HTBI primers were employed in a first-round RT-PCR of the TCR CDR3. From the multiplex PCR reads, TCRdb called clonotypes with MiXCR, one entry per CDR3 protein. The sample contains some 350,000 distinct CDR3 sequences, about 16% of which appear only once. The sequencing sample was made of blood. The origin of the receptors is a woman aged 55-70 years with Graves' ophthalmopathy.

The rearrangement links TRBV19 to TRBJ2-2, with 8 bases matching TRBD1. V trimming: 3 bases; J trimming: 4 bases; junction bases outside the gene matches: 4. CDR1 and CDR2 from the germline V gene are LNHDA and SQIVND (reference sequence). This CDR3 contains 15 residues. The CDR3 region has the DNA TGTGCCAGTAGTATTTCGGGACAGGCCACCGGGGAGCTGTTTTTT. Amino acids: CASSISGQATGELFF. Full variable domain (remainder filled in from reference TRBV19 and TRBJ2-2): DGGITQSPKYLFRKEGQNVTLSCEQNLNHDAMYWYRQDPGQGLRLIYYSQIVNDFQKGDIAEGYSVSREKKESFPLTVTSAQKNPTAFYLCASSISGQATGELFFGEGSRLTVL.

On this clonotype itself: Given a much more abundant clone one base away, this may be a read error. This rearrangement joins TRBV5-7 to TRBJ2-7; tentative D call: TRBD1 (6 bases). TRBV5-7 is recorded as an ORF, its role being uncertain. The CDR3 is 15 residues long. V was cut by 0 bases and J by 3 bases, with 13 bases left in between. The CDR3: CASSLGGAGVYEQYF. The CDR3 bases are TGTGCCAGCAGCTTGGGAGGGGCAGGGGTCTACGAGCAGTACTTC.

About this clonotype: A much larger clone lies one base from this, so it may be a read error. The chain combines TRBV2 with TRBJ1-5; D ambiguous. The germline V and J ends were trimmed by 6 bases and 0 bases, with 6 bases remaining between them. Germline V gene sequence: CDR1 SNHLY, CDR2 FYNNEI. This CDR3 comprises 13 residues. CDR3 DNA sequence: TGTGCCAGCAGGAAGGATAGCAATCAGCCCCAGCATTTT. Amino acid sequence: CASRKDSNQPQHF.

In this sample, this clonotype turned up a few times. This rearrangement joins TRBV20-1 to TRBJ2-7; 9 bases line up with TRBD2. V dropped 2 bases and J dropped 0; count of bases not matched to a gene: 2. Germline lookup yields CDR1 DFQATT and CDR2 SNEGSKA (reference sequence). This CDR3 region has 14 residues. CDR3 DNA: TGCAGTGCTAGATTTAGCGGGAGCTCCTACGAGCAGTACTTC. Protein sequence: CSARFSGSSYEQYF.

This clonotype came up many times. The gene calls are TRBV20-1 and TRBJ2-7; D might be TRBD1 (5 bases). The CDR3 has 14 residues. Per the germline V gene, CDR1 is DFQATT and CDR2 is SNEGSKA (reference sequence). With 1 base removed from V and 2 bases from J, the gap between germline ends came to 12 bases. This CDR3 is CSARGGRAPYEQYF. In DNA, the CDR3 is TGCAGTGCTAGAGGGGGCAGGGCACCCTACGAGCAGTACTTC.

This clonotype appeared many times. The rearrangement joins TRBV11-2 to TRBJ1-4, with 8 bases fitting TRBD1. Trimming took 5 bases from V and 5 from J; bases not matched to a gene: 10. Per the germline V gene, CDR1 is SGHAT and CDR2 is FQNNGV. The CDR3 length is 16 residues. CDR3 sequence reads: CASSLQGAGSNEKLFF. The DNA for the CDR3 is TGTGCCAGCAGCCTTCAGGGGGCCGGATCCAATGAAAAACTGTTTTTT.

There are many counts of this clonotype. The J gene is TRBJ2-3, the V gene TRBV5-6; no firm D call. V was trimmed by 6 bases and J by 2 bases, leaving 10 bases between them. Looked up from germline, CDR1 is SGHDT and CDR2 is YYEEEE. This CDR3 spans 13 amino acids. As DNA, the CDR3 is TGTGCCAGCACCGGACCCCTCACAGATACGCAGTATTTT. Encoded protein: CASTGPLTDTQYF.

The chain joins TRBV10-2 to TRBJ2-2, with TRBD2 identical over 10 bases. In germline, CDR1 is WSHSY, CDR2 SAAADI. CDR3 size: 17 residues. Unmatched junction bases numbered 6, after V lost 0 bases and J lost 5 bases. DNA for the CDR3: TGCGCCAGCAGTGAGTCGCCTAGCGGGAGTATGACCGGGGAGCTGTTTTTT. Translation gives CASSESPSGSMTGELFF.

This clonotype was observed many times. The chain uses TRBV6-1 and TRBJ2-1; 15 bases line up with TRBD2. V was clipped by 6 bases and J by 8 bases; unmatched bases: 5. CDR1 is MNHNS and CDR2 is SASEGT in the germline V gene. The CDR3 has 15 residues. Here the CDR3 reads CASRPGLAGGDEQFF. Here the CDR3 DNA reads TGTGCCAGCAGACCCGGACTAGCGGGAGGGGATGAGCAGTTCTTC.

Of note for this clonotype: This may arise from a read error, as a much more abundant clone is one base away. The rearrangement links TRBV13 to TRBJ2-1; 11 bases align to TRBD1. The CDR3 is 19 residues long. The germline CDR1 and CDR2 sequences are PRHDT and FYEKMQ (reference sequence). With 4 bases clipped from V and 0 bases from J, the junction kept 11 bases outside the gene matches. The CDR3 loop is CASSSGLWTGGFSYNEQFF. CDR3 nucleotides: TGTGCCAGCAGCTCTGGCCTTTGGACAGGGGGCTTCTCCTACAATGAGCAGTTCTTC.

This clonotype showed up many times. V usage is TRBV7-9 and J usage is TRBJ2-1; D might be TRBD2 (8 bases). This CDR3 contains 15 residues. With 5 bases removed from V and 7 bases from J, the gap between germline ends came to 18 bases. In germline, CDR1 is SEHNR, CDR2 FQNEAQ (reference sequence). Written as DNA, the CDR3 is TGTGCCAGCAGCCAGGGGGGGACTAGGGGAAATGAGCAGTTCTTC. This translates into CASSQGGTRGNEQFF.

The sample holds many counts of this clonotype. The CDR3 nucleotides are TGTGCCACCAGTGACCCGACTAGCGGGGGGGCAGATACGCAGTATTTT. Its translation: CATSDPTSGGADTQYF. The chain uses TRBV24-1 and TRBJ2-3; 14 bases line up with TRBD2. The CDR3 has 16 amino acids. Germline CDR1 reads KGHDR; CDR2 reads SFDVKD. The V gene end was trimmed by 4 bases and the J gene end by 4 bases; junction bases not matched to a gene: 3.

In this sample, this clonotype turned up many times. The V call is TRBV28, the J call TRBJ2-1; D uncertain. V was shortened by 3 bases and J by 7 bases, with 19 bases between the two germline ends. The length of the CDR3 is 16 residues. Germline-derived CDR1 and CDR2 are MDHEN and SYDVKM. CDR3 bases: TGTGCCAGCAGTTTCCCCGCCACTCTAGTCGCTAATGAGCAGTTCTTC. Amino acids: CASSFPATLVANEQFF. The variable domain in full, with the rest retrieved from reference TRBV28 and TRBJ2-1, is DVKVTQSSRYLVKRTGEKVFLECVQDMDHENMFWYRQDPGLGLRLIYFSYDVKMKEKGDIPEGYSVSREKKERFSLILESASTNQTSMYLCASSFPATLVANEQFFGPGTRLTVL.

There are a few counts of this clonotype. The chain is built from TRBV20-1 and TRBJ1-3, with TRBD1 matching 7 bases. Losses at the gene ends were 0 bases for V and 0 bases for J; bases not matched to a gene: 8. Germline loops: CDR1 DFQATT, CDR2 SNEGSKA (reference sequence). The CDR3 consists of 17 residues. The CDR3 here is CSARDWGTDLSGNTIYF. The CDR3, as DNA: TGCAGTGCTAGAGATTGGGGGACAGATCTCTCTGGAAACACCATATATTTT.

In its sample, this clonotype was seen a few times. The rearrangement joins TRBV4-1 to TRBJ2-5; 9 bases match TRBD1. The germline V gene encodes CDR1 MGHRA and CDR2 YSYEKL. This CDR3 is 17 amino acids long. J was trimmed by 2 bases and V by 6 bases; bases with no gene match: 13. CDR3 amino acids: CASSPLIQGAGQETQYF. CDR3 DNA sequence: TGCGCCAGCAGTCCATTAATACAGGGGGCAGGGCAAGAGACCCAGTACTTC.

This clonotype occurred a few times. V gene TRBV15 combines with J gene TRBJ2-1, with TRBD2 matching 8 bases. Germline trimming cut 5 bases from V and 4 bases from J; bases unmatched to any gene: 10. The V gene's germline CDR1 is LNHNV and CDR2 YYDKDF (reference sequence). The CDR3 sequence is 16 residues long. The CDR3: CATSGRGLAGYNEQFF. DNA for the CDR3: TGTGCCACCAGCGGGCGGGGGCTAGCGGGTTACAATGAGCAGTTCTTC.

This clonotype was recorded at least ten times. This chain links TRBV7-3 with TRBJ2-5; TRBD2 aligns across 7 bases. CDR3 size: 14 residues. CDR1 SGHTA and CDR2 FQGTGA come from the germline V gene. V shed 2 bases and J 5 bases; nucleotides not matched to a gene: 5. CDR3 in amino acids: CASSLSWGGETQYF. The DNA for the CDR3 is TGTGCCAGCAGCTTATCGTGGGGGGGGGAGACCCAGTACTTC. Supplemented by reference TRBV7-3 and TRBJ2-5, the full variable domain reads GAGVSQTPSNKVTEKGKYVELRCDPISGHTALYWYRQSLGQGPEFLIYFQGTGAADDSGLPNDRFFAVRPEGSVSTLKIQRTERGDSAVYLCASSLSWGGETQYFGPGTRLLVL.

The CDR3 sequence is CSARDPASSDEQYF. The CDR3 DNA reads TGCAGTGCTAGAGATCCGGCTAGCTCGGACGAGCAGTACTTC. The chain uses TRBV20-1 and TRBJ2-7; tentatively, D is TRBD2 (5 bases). With 0 bases removed from V and 5 bases from J, the gap between germline ends came to 14 bases. The germline V gene encodes CDR1 DFQATT and CDR2 SNEGSKA (reference sequence). This CDR3 is built from 14 residues.

This clonotype occurred many times. The chain couples TRBV12-3 or TRBV12-4 to TRBJ1-5, with a weak D call TRBD1 (6 bases). Trimming cost V 2 bases and J 0 bases, with 14 bases left between them. This CDR3 is 17 amino acids long. As DNA, the CDR3 is TGTGCCAGCAGTTTATTGGGCAGGGGTGATAGCAATCAGCCCCAGCATTTT. Translation: CASSLLGRGDSNQPQHF.

This clonotype has a count of ten or more. The V and J genes are TRBV2 and TRBJ2-7, with 8 bases aligning to TRBD1. This CDR3 spans 15 amino acids. Germline values: CDR1 SNHLY, CDR2 FYNNEI. Losses at the gene ends were 1 base for V and 2 bases for J; bases not matched to a gene: 4. CDR3 in DNA: TGTGCCAGCAGTGAAGGTCAGGGGGCTACCTACGAGCAGTACTTC. Translated: CASSEGQGATYEQYF. The full variable domain, rest sourced from reference TRBV2 and TRBJ2-7, is EPEVTQTPSHQVTQMGQEVILRCVPISNHLYFYWYRQILGQKVEFLVSFYNNEISEKSEIFDDQFSVERPDGSNFTLKIRSTKLEDSAMYFCASSEGQGATYEQYFGPGTRLTVT.

This clonotype was recorded at least ten times. The chain combines TRBV7-9 with TRBJ2-1; no clear D gene. There are 13 residues in the CDR3. V lost 6 bases to trimming and J lost 6 bases, with 12 bases between them. The V gene's germline CDR1 is SEHNR and CDR2 FQNEAQ (reference sequence). The CDR3 reads CASRPGEANEQFF. CDR3 coding DNA: TGTGCCAGCAGACCCGGAGAGGCCAATGAGCAGTTCTTC.

The chain links TRBV7-8 to TRBJ2-7; 9 nucleotides align to TRBD2. The V segment lost 5 bases and the J segment 5 bases; nucleotides outside the gene matches: 13. Germline CDR1 reads SGHVS; CDR2 reads FQNEAQ. This CDR3 region has 16 residues. The CDR3 region has the DNA TGTGCCAGCAGCCAAACGGGACTAGCTGGTTTCGACGAGCAGTACTTC. Translation: CASSQTGLAGFDEQYF.

This clonotype was counted ten times or more. The CDR3 loop reads CSARVGRSPYEQYF. The CDR3 region has the DNA TGCAGTGCTAGAGTTGGAAGGAGCCCCTACGAGCAGTACTTC. The chain recombines TRBV20-1 with TRBJ2-7, with D hard to call. V was trimmed by 1 base and J by 2 bases, leaving 12 bases between them. This CDR3 spans 14 amino acids. The germline V gene encodes CDR1 DFQATT and CDR2 SNEGSKA (reference sequence).

This clonotype was counted many times. The chain is built from TRBV6-1 and TRBJ2-5, with D possibly TRBD1 on 6 matching bases. The CDR3 has 15 residues. V lost 5 bases, J lost 7 bases, and 20 bases lay in between. CDR1 MNHNS and CDR2 SASEGT come from the germline V gene. The chain's CDR3 is CASSSQGSGRGTQYF. The CDR3 DNA is TGTGCCAGCAGTTCACAGGGAAGTGGTCGCGGGACCCAGTACTTC.

This clonotype was seen ten or more times. V gene TRBV30 combines with J gene TRBJ2-3; D gene ambiguous. From germline, CDR1 is GTSNPN and CDR2 SVGIG (reference sequence). V was cut by 3 bases and J by 0 bases, with 4 bases left in between. The length of the CDR3 is 12 residues. The DNA of the CDR3 is TGTGCCTGGAGCAGGAGCACAGATACGCAGTATTTT. Its translation is CAWSRSTDTQYF.

In its sample, this clonotype was seen many times. The CDR3 reads CASSLVGGFDTQYF. The CDR3 nucleotides are TGTGCCAGCAGCTTAGTAGGGGGTTTCGATACGCAGTATTTT. The V gene is TRBV7-3, the J gene TRBJ2-3, with D perhaps TRBD1 (6 bases). Trimming took 2 bases from V and 6 from J, leaving 12 bases between them. Germline CDR1 and CDR2: SGHTA and FQGTGA. This CDR3 spans 14 amino acids.

There are many counts of this clonotype. The chain links TRBV20-1 to TRBJ2-5; TRBD2 matches at 8 bases. The V gene end was trimmed by 6 bases and the J gene end by 2 bases; junction bases not matched to a gene: 8. CDR1 and CDR2 (germline): DFQATT, SNEGSKA (reference sequence). This CDR3 has 14 residues. CDR3 sequence: CSAVGLVLQETQYF. CDR3 DNA sequence: TGCAGTGCGGTGGGACTAGTTTTACAAGAGACCCAGTACTTC.